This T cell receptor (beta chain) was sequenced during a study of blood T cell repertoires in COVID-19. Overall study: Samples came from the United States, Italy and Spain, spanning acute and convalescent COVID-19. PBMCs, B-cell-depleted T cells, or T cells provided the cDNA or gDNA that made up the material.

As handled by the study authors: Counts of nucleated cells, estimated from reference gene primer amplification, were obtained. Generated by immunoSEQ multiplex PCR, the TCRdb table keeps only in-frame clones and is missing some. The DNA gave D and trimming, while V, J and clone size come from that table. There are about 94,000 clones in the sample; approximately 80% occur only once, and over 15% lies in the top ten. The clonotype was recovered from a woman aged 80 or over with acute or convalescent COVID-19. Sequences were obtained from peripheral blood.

The CDR3 sequence: CSVRGGGQETQYF. DNA for the CDR3: TGCAGCGTCCGGGGCGGGGGCCAAGAGACCCAGTACTTC. The chain employs TRBV29-1 and TRBJ2-5; 7 bases agree with TRBD2. With 6 bases clipped from V and 1 base from J, the junction kept 5 bases outside the gene matches. In germline, CDR1 is SQVTM, CDR2 ANQGSEA. CDR3 length equals 13 residues.